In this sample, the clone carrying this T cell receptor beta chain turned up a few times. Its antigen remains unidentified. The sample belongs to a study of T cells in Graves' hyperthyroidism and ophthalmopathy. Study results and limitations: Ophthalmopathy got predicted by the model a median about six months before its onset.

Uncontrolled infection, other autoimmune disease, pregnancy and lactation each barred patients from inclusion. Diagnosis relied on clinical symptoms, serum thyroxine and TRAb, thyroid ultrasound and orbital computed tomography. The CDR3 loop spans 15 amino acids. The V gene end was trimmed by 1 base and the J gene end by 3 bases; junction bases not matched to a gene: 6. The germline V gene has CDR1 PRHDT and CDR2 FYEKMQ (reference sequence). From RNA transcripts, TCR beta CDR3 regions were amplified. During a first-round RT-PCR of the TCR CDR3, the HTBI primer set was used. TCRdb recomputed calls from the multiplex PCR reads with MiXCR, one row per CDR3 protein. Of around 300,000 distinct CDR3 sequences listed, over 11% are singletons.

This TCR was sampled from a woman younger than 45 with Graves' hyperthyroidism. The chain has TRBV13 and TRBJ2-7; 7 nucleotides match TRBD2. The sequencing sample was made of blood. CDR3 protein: CASSLEASGLYEQYF. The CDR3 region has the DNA TGTGCCAGCAGCTTAGAGGCTAGCGGCCTCTACGAGCAGTACTTC.